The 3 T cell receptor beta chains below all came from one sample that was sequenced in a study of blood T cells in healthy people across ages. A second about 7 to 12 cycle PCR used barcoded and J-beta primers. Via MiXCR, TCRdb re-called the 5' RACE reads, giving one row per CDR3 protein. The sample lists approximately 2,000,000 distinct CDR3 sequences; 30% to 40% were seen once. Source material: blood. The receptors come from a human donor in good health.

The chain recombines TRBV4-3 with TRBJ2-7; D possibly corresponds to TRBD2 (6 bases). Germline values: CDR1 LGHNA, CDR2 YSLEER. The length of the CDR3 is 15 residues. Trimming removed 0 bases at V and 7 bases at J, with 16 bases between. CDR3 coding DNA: TGCGCCAGCAGCCAAGAACCGGGACTCGTGGGGGAGCAGTACTTC. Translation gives CASSQEPGLVGEQYF.

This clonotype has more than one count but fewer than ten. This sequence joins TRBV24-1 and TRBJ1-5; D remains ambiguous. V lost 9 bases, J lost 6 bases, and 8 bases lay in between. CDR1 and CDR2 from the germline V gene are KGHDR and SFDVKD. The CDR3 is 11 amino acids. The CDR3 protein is CATQVPQPQHF. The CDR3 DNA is TGTGCCACCCAGGTCCCTCAGCCCCAGCATTTT.

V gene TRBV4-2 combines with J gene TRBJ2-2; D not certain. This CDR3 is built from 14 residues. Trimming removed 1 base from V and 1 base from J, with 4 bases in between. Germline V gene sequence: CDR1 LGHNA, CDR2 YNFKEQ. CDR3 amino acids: CASSQGKNTGELFF. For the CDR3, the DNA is TGTGCCAGCAGCCAAGGGAAGAACACCGGGGAGCTGTTTTTT.